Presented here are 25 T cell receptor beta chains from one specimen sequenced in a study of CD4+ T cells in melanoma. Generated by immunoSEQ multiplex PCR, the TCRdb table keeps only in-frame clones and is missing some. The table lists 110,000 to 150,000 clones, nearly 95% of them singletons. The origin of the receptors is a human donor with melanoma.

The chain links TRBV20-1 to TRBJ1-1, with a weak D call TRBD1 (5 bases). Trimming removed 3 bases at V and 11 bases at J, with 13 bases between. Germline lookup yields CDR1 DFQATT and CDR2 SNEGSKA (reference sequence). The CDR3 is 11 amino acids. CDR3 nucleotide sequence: TGCAGTGCTAGCAAGGGGAGGGCGGCTTTCTTT. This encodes CSASKGRAAFF.

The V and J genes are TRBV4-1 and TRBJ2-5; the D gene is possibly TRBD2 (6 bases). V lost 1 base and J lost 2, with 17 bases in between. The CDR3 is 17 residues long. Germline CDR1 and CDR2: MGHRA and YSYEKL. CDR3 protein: CASSQGSGGKSQETQYF. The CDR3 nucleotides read TGCGCCAGCAGCCAAGGGAGTGGGGGGAAATCACAAGAGACCCAGTACTTC.

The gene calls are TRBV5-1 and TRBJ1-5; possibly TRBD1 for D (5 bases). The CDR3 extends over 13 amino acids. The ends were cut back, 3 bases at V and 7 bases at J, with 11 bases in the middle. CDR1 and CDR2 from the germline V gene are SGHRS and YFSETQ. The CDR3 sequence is CASSWGSGQPQHF. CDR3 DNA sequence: TGCGCCAGCAGCTGGGGCTCGGGGCAGCCCCAGCATTTT. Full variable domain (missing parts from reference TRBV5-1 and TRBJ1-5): KAGVTQTPRYLIKTRGQQVTLSCSPISGHRSVSWYQQTPGQGLQFLFEYFSETQRNKGNFPGRFSGRQFSNSRSEMNVSTLELGDSALYLCASSWGSGQPQHFGDGTRLSIL.

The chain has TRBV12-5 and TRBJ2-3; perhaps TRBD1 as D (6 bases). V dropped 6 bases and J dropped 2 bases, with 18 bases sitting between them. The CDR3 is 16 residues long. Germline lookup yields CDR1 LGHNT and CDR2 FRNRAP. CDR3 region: CASGSGTSSATDTQYF. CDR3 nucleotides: TGTGCTAGTGGGTCCGGGACATCGAGCGCCACAGATACGCAGTATTTT.

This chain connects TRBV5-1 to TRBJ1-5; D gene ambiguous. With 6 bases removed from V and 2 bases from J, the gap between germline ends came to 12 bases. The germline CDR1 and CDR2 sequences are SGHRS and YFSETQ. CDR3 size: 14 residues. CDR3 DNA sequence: TGCGCCAGCACACCGGACGGGGGCAATCAGCCCCAGCATTTT. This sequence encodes CASTPDGGNQPQHF. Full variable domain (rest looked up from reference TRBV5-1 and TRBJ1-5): KAGVTQTPRYLIKTRGQQVTLSCSPISGHRSVSWYQQTPGQGLQFLFEYFSETQRNKGNFPGRFSGRQFSNSRSEMNVSTLELGDSALYLCASTPDGGNQPQHFGDGTRLSIL.

CDR3 protein: CASSLSELSSYNEQFF. DNA of the CDR3: TGCGCCAGCAGCTTGTCCGAACTTAGCTCCTACAATGAGCAGTTCTTC. The gene calls are TRBV5-1 and TRBJ2-1; D ambiguous. Germline assignment: CDR1 SGHRS and CDR2 YFSETQ. The CDR3 spans 16 residues. The V end was cut by 1 base, the J end by 0 bases, with 11 bases between.

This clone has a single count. This CDR3 is CAWMQGRTEAFF. The CDR3 DNA follows: TGTGCCTGGATGCAGGGGAGGACTGAAGCTTTCTTT. The chain combines TRBV30 with TRBJ1-1; maybe TRBD1 (6 bases). Germline CDR1 and CDR2: GTSNPN and SVGIG (reference sequence). The V and J ends lost 4 bases and 5 bases respectively, with 11 bases between them. The CDR3 has 12 amino acids.

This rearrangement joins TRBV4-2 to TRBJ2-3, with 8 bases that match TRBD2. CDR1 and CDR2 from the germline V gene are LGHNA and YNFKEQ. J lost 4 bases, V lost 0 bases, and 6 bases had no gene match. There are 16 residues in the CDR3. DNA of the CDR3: TGTGCCAGCAGCCAAGATGGGACTAGGGGGGCAGATACGCAGTATTTT. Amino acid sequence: CASSQDGTRGADTQYF.

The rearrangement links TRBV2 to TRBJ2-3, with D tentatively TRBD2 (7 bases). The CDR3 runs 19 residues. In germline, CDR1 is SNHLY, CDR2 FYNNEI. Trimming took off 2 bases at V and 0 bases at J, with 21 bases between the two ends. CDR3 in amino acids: CASSETSAGATASTDTQYF. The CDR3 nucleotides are TGTGCCAGCAGTGAAACGTCTGCGGGGGCGACCGCTAGCACAGATACGCAGTATTTT. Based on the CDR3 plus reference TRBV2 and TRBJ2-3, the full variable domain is EPEVTQTPSHQVTQMGQEVILRCVPISNHLYFYWYRQILGQKVEFLVSFYNNEISEKSEIFDDQFSVERPDGSNFTLKIRSTKLEDSAMYFCASSETSAGATASTDTQYFGPGTRLTVL.

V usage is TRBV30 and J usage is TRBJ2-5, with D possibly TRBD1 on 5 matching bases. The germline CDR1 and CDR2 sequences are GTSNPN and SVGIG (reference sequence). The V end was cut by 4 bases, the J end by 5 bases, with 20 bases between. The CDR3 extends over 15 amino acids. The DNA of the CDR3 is TGTGCCTGGACGAGCCCGACAGTGAAAGGGGAGACCCAGTACTTC. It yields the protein CAWTSPTVKGETQYF.

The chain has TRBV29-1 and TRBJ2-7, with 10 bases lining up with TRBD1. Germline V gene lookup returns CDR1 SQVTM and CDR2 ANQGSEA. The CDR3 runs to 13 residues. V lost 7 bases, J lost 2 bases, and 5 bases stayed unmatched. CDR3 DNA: TGCAGCGGCGGGACAGGGGACACCTACGAGCAGTACTTC. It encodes CSGGTGDTYEQYF.

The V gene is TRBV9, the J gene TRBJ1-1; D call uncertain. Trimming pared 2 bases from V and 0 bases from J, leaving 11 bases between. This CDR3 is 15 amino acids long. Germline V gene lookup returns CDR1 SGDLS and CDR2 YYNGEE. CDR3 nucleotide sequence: TGTGCCAGCAGCGTCCAGCCGGAATTGAACACTGAAGCTTTCTTT. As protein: CASSVQPELNTEAFF.

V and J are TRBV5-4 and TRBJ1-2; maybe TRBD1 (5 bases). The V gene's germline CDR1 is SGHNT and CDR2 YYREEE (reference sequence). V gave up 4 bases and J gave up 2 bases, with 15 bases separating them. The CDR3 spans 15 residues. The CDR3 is CASSLRDAPNYGYTF. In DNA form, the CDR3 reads TGTGCCAGCAGCCTCCGGGACGCCCCAAACTATGGCTACACCTTC. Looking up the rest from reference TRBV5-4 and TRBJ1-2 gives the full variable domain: ETGVTQSPTHLIKTRGQQVTLRCSSQSGHNTVSWYQQALGQGPQFIFQYYREEENGRGNFPPRFSGLQFPNYSSELNVNALELDDSALYLCASSLRDAPNYGYTFGSGTRLTVV.

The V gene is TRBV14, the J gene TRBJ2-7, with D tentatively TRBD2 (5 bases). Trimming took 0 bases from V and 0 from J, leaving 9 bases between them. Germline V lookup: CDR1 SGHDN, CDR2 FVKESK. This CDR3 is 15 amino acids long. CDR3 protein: CASSQDPGSSYEQYF. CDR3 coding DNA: TGTGCCAGCAGCCAAGATCCGGGGAGCTCCTACGAGCAGTACTTC.

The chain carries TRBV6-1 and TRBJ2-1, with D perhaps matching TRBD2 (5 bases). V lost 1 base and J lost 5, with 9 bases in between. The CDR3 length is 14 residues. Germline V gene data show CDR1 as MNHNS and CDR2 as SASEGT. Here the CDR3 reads CASSEGWRDNEQFF. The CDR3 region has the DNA TGTGCCAGCAGTGAAGGGTGGCGGGACAATGAGCAGTTCTTC.

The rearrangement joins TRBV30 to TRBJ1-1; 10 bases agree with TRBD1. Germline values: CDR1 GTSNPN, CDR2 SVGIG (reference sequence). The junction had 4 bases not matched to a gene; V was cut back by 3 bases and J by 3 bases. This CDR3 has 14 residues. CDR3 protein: CAWSDGQGDTEAFF. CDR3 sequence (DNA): TGTGCCTGGAGCGACGGACAGGGGGACACTGAAGCTTTCTTT.

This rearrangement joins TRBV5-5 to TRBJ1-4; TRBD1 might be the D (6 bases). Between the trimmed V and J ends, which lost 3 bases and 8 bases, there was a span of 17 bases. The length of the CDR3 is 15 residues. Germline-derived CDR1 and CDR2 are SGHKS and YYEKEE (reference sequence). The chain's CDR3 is CASSSTGTKGEKLFF. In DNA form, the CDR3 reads TGTGCCAGCAGCTCTACCGGGACAAAAGGGGAAAAACTGTTTTTT.

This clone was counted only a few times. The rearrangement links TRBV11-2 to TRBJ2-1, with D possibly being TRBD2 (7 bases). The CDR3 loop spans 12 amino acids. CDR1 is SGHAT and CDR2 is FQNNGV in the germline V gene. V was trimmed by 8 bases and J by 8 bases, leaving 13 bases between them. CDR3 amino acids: CASRGGGYEQFF. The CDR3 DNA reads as TGTGCCAGCCGTGGGGGGGGCTATGAGCAGTTCTTC.

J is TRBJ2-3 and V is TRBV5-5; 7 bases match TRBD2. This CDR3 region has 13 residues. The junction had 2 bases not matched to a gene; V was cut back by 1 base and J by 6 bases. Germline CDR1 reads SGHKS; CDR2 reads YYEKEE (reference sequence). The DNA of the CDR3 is TGTGCCAGCAGCTTGACCGGGAGGGATACGCAGTATTTT. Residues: CASSLTGRDTQYF.

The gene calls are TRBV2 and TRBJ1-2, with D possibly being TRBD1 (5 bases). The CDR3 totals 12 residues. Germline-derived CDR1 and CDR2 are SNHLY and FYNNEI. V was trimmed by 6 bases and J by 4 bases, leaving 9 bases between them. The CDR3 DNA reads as TGTGCCAGCAGGAGGGGTTCCTATGGCTACACCTTC. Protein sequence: CASRRGSYGYTF.

The CDR3 nucleotides read TGTGCCAGCAGCTTGTCGTTTGGGGGAGGGGAGACCCAGTACTTC. This sequence encodes CASSLSFGGGETQYF. The rearrangement uses TRBV7-2 and TRBJ2-5; 7 nucleotides match TRBD2. The ends lost 3 bases at V and 5 bases at J; junction bases unmatched: 9. The CDR3 contains 15 residues. Germline assignment: CDR1 SGHTA and CDR2 FQGNSA.

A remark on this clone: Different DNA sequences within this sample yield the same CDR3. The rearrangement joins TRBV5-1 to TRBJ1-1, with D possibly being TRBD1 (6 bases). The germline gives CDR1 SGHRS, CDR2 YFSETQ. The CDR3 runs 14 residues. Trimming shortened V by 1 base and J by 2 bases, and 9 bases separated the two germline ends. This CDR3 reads CASSLTGHNTEAFF. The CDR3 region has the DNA TGCGCCAGCAGCTTGACGGGACATAACACTGAAGCTTTCTTT.

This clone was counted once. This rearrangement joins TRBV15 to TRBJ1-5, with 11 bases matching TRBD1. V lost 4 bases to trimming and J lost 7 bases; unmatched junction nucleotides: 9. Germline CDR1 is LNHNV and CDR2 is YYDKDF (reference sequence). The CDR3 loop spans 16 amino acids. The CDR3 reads CATSIEDRGLGQPQHF. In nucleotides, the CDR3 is TGTGCCACCAGCATAGAGGACAGGGGGCTCGGGCAGCCCCAGCATTTT.

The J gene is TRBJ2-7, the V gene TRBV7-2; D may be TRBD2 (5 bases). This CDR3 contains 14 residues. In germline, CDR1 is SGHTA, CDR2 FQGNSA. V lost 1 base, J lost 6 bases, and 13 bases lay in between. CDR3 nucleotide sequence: TGTGCCAGCAGCTTAGGGCCCTCTAGCAGCGAGCAGTACTTC. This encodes CASSLGPSSSEQYF.

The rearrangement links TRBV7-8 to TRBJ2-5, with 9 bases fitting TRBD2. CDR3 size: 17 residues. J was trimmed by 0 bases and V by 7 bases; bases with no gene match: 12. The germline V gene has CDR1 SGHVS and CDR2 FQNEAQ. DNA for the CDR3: TGTGCCAGCAACAGAAAATCTAGCGGGGCGTACCAAGAGACCCAGTACTTC. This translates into CASNRKSSGAYQETQYF.